These 31 T cell receptor beta chains share one sample of origin, sequenced in a study of siplizumab effects on memory and regulatory T cells. The table came from immunoSEQ multiplex PCR; TCRdb's copy has only in-frame clones and leaves some out. The sample consists of over 80,000 clones, 87% of them appearing once. Sequenced input: Tregs sorted from blood. These TCRs come from a human donor in good health.

The V gene is TRBV28, the J gene TRBJ1-6; D is unresolved. CDR3 length: 13 amino acids. Germline lookup yields CDR1 MDHEN and CDR2 SYDVKM. V lost 10 bases and J lost 4, with 11 bases in between. Here the CDR3 DNA reads TGTGCCACCATGAAACAGTATAATTCACCCCTCCACTTT. Protein: CATMKQYNSPLHF.

The chain recombines TRBV10-3 with TRBJ2-2, with TRBD1 matching 10 bases. Germline trimming cut 8 bases from V and 0 bases from J; bases unmatched to any gene: 0. The CDR3 covers 14 residues. From germline, CDR1 is ENHRY and CDR2 SYGVKD. The CDR3 DNA reads TGTGCCATCGGACAGGGGGCGAACACCGGGGAGCTGTTTTTT. As protein: CAIGQGANTGELFF.

The gene calls are TRBV5-4 and TRBJ2-5, with D hard to call. Gene TRBJ2-7 matches the end of the DNA better, so the J call may be wrong. This CDR3 has 15 residues. From germline, CDR1 is SGHNT and CDR2 YYREEE (reference sequence). The CDR3 spells CASSPSATSSYEQYF. For the CDR3, the DNA is TGTGCCAGCAGCCCGTCCGCGACCTCCTCCTACGAGCAGTACTTC.

The chain recombines TRBV30 with TRBJ2-7; 11 bases match TRBD2. The CDR3 length is 12 residues. Germline-derived CDR1 and CDR2 are GTSNPN and SVGIG (reference sequence). Here the CDR3 reads CAASGGPSEQYF. The DNA of the CDR3 is TGTGCTGCTAGCGGGGGGCCCAGCGAGCAGTACTTC. Together with reference TRBV30 and TRBJ2-7, the CDR3 gives the full variable domain: SQTIHQWPATLVQPVGSPLSLECTVEGTSNPNLYWYRQAAGRGLQLLFYSVGIGQISSEVPQNLSASRPQDRQFILSSKKLLLSDSGFYLCAASGGPSEQYFGPGTRLTVT.

This chain uses TRBV19 with TRBJ1-2; D might be TRBD1 (5 bases). The CDR3 is made up of 14 amino acids. V lost 7 bases to trimming and J lost 6 bases, with 18 bases between them. Germline assignment: CDR1 LNHDA and CDR2 SQIVND (reference sequence). The CDR3 sequence is CASKPGVQGHGYTF. As DNA, the CDR3 is TGTGCCAGTAAACCCGGAGTGCAGGGTCATGGCTACACCTTC.

This rearrangement joins TRBV7-8 to TRBJ2-5; 7 bases are a match to TRBD2. The V gene end was trimmed by 3 bases and the J gene end by 1 base; junction bases not matched to a gene: 2. This CDR3 is built from 14 residues. CDR1 is SGHVS, CDR2 FQNEAQ, per germline. The CDR3 region is CASSLWGGQETQYF. CDR3 nucleotide sequence: TGTGCCAGCAGCTTGTGGGGGGGCCAAGAGACCCAGTACTTC.

J is TRBJ1-2 and V is TRBV30, with 10 positions matching TRBD1. The CDR3 length is 16 residues. The trim removed 0 bases at V and 6 bases at J, leaving 10 bases unmatched. Per the germline V gene, CDR1 is GTSNPN and CDR2 is SVGIG (reference sequence). CDR3 amino acids: CAWSVKSGTGANGYTF. DNA of the CDR3: TGTGCCTGGAGTGTAAAGTCGGGGACAGGGGCCAATGGCTACACCTTC.

The CDR3 region is CASSKQTNPMDEQFF. The CDR3 DNA reads as TGCGCCAGCAGCAAGCAAACGAACCCTATGGATGAGCAGTTCTTC. The chain uses TRBV4-1 and TRBJ2-1; D unresolved. V dropped 5 bases and J dropped 8 bases, with 19 bases sitting between them. CDR3 length: 15 residues. CDR1 MGHRA and CDR2 YSYEKL come from the germline V gene.

This chain links TRBV5-1 with TRBJ2-1; the D is unclear. From germline, CDR1 is SGHRS and CDR2 YFSETQ. Trimming took off 2 bases at V and 3 bases at J, with 15 bases between the two ends. CDR3 length: 16 residues. The CDR3 bases are TGCGCCAGCAGCTTCGGCCCGGGCGGCCTCTACAATGAGCAGTTCTTC. Translating it yields CASSFGPGGLYNEQFF.

J is TRBJ1-1 and V is TRBV18; D gene unclear. The CDR3 has 13 residues. CDR1 is KGHSH and CDR2 is LQKENI in the germline V gene. Trimming cost V 2 bases and J 1 base, with 5 bases left between them. The CDR3 sequence: CASSPDQNTEAFF. CDR3 nucleotides: TGTGCCAGCTCACCAGATCAGAACACTGAAGCTTTCTTT.

V is TRBV5-1 and J is TRBJ2-3, with 12 bases identical to TRBD1. The J segment lost 3 bases and the V segment lost 4 bases, leaving 3 bases of the junction unmatched. Looked up from germline, CDR1 is SGHRS and CDR2 is YFSETQ. The CDR3 is 15 residues long. DNA for the CDR3: TGCGCCAGCAGCCGGGACAGGGGGCTGACAGATACGCAGTATTTT. It translates to CASSRDRGLTDTQYF.

In this sample, this clone turned up a few times. The chain uses TRBV4-2 and TRBJ1-4; 7 positions agree with TRBD1. Germline V gene sequence: CDR1 LGHNA, CDR2 YNFKEQ. V was pared by 0 bases and J by 5 bases, with 6 bases of the junction left unmatched. This CDR3 has 16 amino acids. CDR3 nucleotides: TGTGCCAGCAGCCAAGACTCGGGACAGATAAATGAAAAACTGTTTTTT. It yields the protein CASSQDSGQINEKLFF.

V gene TRBV18 combines with J gene TRBJ2-7, with TRBD2 identical over 10 bases. Trimming took 6 bases from V and 2 from J; bases not matched to a gene: 10. The CDR3 is 16 amino acids. CDR1 is KGHSH and CDR2 is LQKENI in the germline V gene. CDR3 DNA: TGTGCCAGCTCCCCGGGGGCTAGCGGGGGTACCTACGAGCAGTACTTC. Translation gives CASSPGASGGTYEQYF.

The chain joins TRBV19 to TRBJ2-3; 7 bases agree with TRBD2. CDR1 and CDR2 (germline): LNHDA, SQIVND (reference sequence). Germline trimming cut 1 base from V and 6 bases from J; bases unmatched to any gene: 7. This CDR3 contains 15 residues. This CDR3 is CASSIAGTTYDTQYF. The CDR3 bases are TGTGCCAGTAGTATAGCCGGGACTACATATGATACGCAGTATTTT.

This clone came up once. The chain recombines TRBV5-6 with TRBJ2-7; D is unclear. CDR1 and CDR2 (germline): SGHDT, YYEEEE. The CDR3 is made up of 11 amino acids. V was pared by 2 bases and J by 4 bases, with 4 bases between. In nucleotides, the CDR3 is TGTGCCAGCAGCTTCTATTACGAGCAGTACTTC. Residues: CASSFYYEQYF.

The chain carries TRBV5-1 and TRBJ2-3, with D unclear. CDR3 size: 13 residues. Trimming cost V 0 bases and J 5 bases, with 7 bases left between them. Germline lookup yields CDR1 SGHRS and CDR2 YFSETQ. CDR3 nucleotide sequence: TGCGCCAGCAGCTTGGCGTGGGGAGATACGCAGTATTTT. Its protein product is CASSLAWGDTQYF.

This chain links TRBV12-5 with TRBJ2-7; 7 nucleotides line up with TRBD1. CDR1 is LGHNT and CDR2 is FRNRAP in the germline V gene. V dropped 7 bases and J dropped 4; count of bases not matched to a gene: 10. This CDR3 has 14 residues. The CDR3 DNA reads TGTGCTAGTGCCCCGACGGGACAGATTTACGAGCAGTACTTC. Translating gives CASAPTGQIYEQYF.

The chain recombines TRBV6-5 with TRBJ1-1; 8 bases map to TRBD1. Germline-derived CDR1 and CDR2 are MNHEY and SVGAGI. This CDR3 is built from 13 residues. J gave up 0 bases and V 8 bases, and 2 bases lay outside the gene matches. CDR3: CASLRGLNTEAFF. The CDR3 DNA reads as TGTGCCAGCCTCAGGGGGCTGAACACTGAAGCTTTCTTT.

The J gene is TRBJ1-2, the V gene TRBV7-9; D perhaps matches TRBD1 (6 bases). Germline V gene lookup returns CDR1 SEHNR and CDR2 FQNEAQ (reference sequence). This CDR3 region has 15 residues. The V gene lost 2 bases and the J gene lost 5 bases, with 15 bases spanning the gap. The CDR3 sequence is CASSLTRDILYGYTF. For the CDR3, the DNA is TGTGCCAGCAGCTTAACCCGGGACATCCTTTATGGCTACACCTTC.

The chain uses TRBV5-1 and TRBJ1-1; D possibly corresponds to TRBD1 (6 bases). CDR1 and CDR2 (germline): SGHRS, YFSETQ. The germline V and J ends were trimmed by 0 bases and 4 bases, with 10 bases remaining between them. This CDR3 contains 14 residues. In DNA, the CDR3 is TGCGCCAGCAGCTTGGATCCGGGGGCCACTGAAGCTTTCTTT. Its translation is CASSLDPGATEAFF.

The rearrangement joins TRBV18 to TRBJ2-7, with D unresolved. With 2 bases removed from V and 1 base from J, the gap between germline ends came to 12 bases. The germline gives CDR1 KGHSH, CDR2 LQKENI. CDR3 size: 15 residues. Written as DNA, the CDR3 is TGTGCCAGCTCACCATTAGGTTTAGGATCCTACGAGCAGTACTTC. Translating gives CASSPLGLGSYEQYF.

The chain employs TRBV2 and TRBJ2-2; 7 bases match TRBD1. Losses at the gene ends were 6 bases for V and 0 bases for J; bases not matched to a gene: 4. CDR3 length: 15 residues. CDR1 SNHLY and CDR2 FYNNEI come from the germline V gene. CDR3 loop: CASRQGGPNTGELFF. The CDR3 DNA follows: TGTGCCAGCAGACAAGGGGGCCCGAACACCGGGGAGCTGTTTTTT. Drawing the rest from reference TRBV2 and TRBJ2-2, the complete variable domain is EPEVTQTPSHQVTQMGQEVILRCVPISNHLYFYWYRQILGQKVEFLVSFYNNEISEKSEIFDDQFSVERPDGSNFTLKIRSTKLEDSAMYFCASRQGGPNTGELFFGEGSRLTVL.

The gene calls are TRBV7-9 and TRBJ2-2; TRBD1 matches 8 bases. The trim removed 6 bases at V and 6 bases at J, leaving 9 bases unmatched. Germline assignment: CDR1 SEHNR and CDR2 FQNEAQ (reference sequence). There are 15 residues in the CDR3. The CDR3 reads CASSSTRTGSGELFF. DNA of the CDR3: TGTGCCAGCAGTTCAACCCGGACAGGGTCCGGGGAGCTGTTTTTT.

This clone was recorded a few times. The V gene is TRBV11-2, the J gene TRBJ1-2; D might be TRBD1 (5 bases). Germline CDR1 and CDR2: SGHAT and FQNNGV. This CDR3 spans 14 amino acids. V was trimmed by 3 bases and J by 4 bases, leaving 12 bases between them. The CDR3 reads CASSFTPGTYGYTF. The CDR3, as DNA: TGTGCCAGCAGCTTCACTCCAGGGACCTATGGCTACACCTTC. Looking up the rest from reference TRBV11-2 and TRBJ1-2 gives the full variable domain: EAGVAQSPRYKIIEKRQSVAFWCNPISGHATLYWYQQILGQGPKLLIQFQNNGVVDDSQLPKDRFSAERLKGVDSTLKIQPAKLEDSAVYLCASSFTPGTYGYTFGSGTRLTVV.

The genes are TRBV6-6 and TRBJ1-3; 9 bases are shared with TRBD1. The CDR3 sequence is 15 residues long. Germline assignment: CDR1 MNHNY and CDR2 SVGAGI (reference sequence). V was clipped by 5 bases and J by 4 bases; unmatched bases: 6. The CDR3 region is CASSVTTGGGNTIYF. Written as DNA, the CDR3 is TGTGCCAGCAGTGTAACGACAGGGGGGGGAAACACCATATATTTT.

This clone occurred a few times. The chain uses TRBV6-6 and TRBJ1-6; no firm D call. Germline assignment: CDR1 MNHNY and CDR2 SVGAGI (reference sequence). This CDR3 region has 12 residues. Trimming took 8 bases from V and 10 from J, leaving 12 bases between them. The CDR3, as DNA: TGTGCCAGCGAGGGTCTAGGGTCACCCCTCCACTTT. This sequence encodes CASEGLGSPLHF.

The rearrangement uses TRBV6-5 and TRBJ2-7, with TRBD2 as a possible D gene (6 bases). Germline CDR1 and CDR2: MNHEY and SVGAGI. CDR3 size: 11 residues. Between the trimmed V and J ends, which lost 6 bases and 6 bases, there was a span of 9 bases. The CDR3 coding sequence is TGTGCCAGCAGGCGCGGGGTCGAGCAGTACTTC. Encoded protein: CASRRGVEQYF.

This chain uses TRBV18 with TRBJ2-1; tentative D call: TRBD1 (5 bases). The CDR3 is 17 amino acids. Germline CDR1 is KGHSH and CDR2 is LQKENI. V gave up 1 base and J gave up 2 bases, with 15 bases separating them. The chain's CDR3 is CASSPRGQTATYNEQFF. CDR3 sequence (DNA): TGTGCCAGCTCACCACGAGGCCAGACAGCTACCTACAATGAGCAGTTCTTC.

The chain has TRBV7-2 and TRBJ2-7; D is possibly TRBD1 (6 bases). Germline V gene data show CDR1 as SGHTA and CDR2 as FQGNSA. V lost 1 base and J 3 bases, leaving 13 bases between the germline ends. CDR3 size: 15 residues. The CDR3 protein is CASSLGGPGIYEQYF. In DNA form, the CDR3 reads TGTGCCAGCAGCTTAGGGGGGCCCGGAATCTACGAGCAGTACTTC.

This chain connects TRBV18 to TRBJ2-5; D uncertain. Per the germline V gene, CDR1 is KGHSH and CDR2 is LQKENI. V was cut by 0 bases and J by 4 bases, with 12 bases left in between. This CDR3 spans 15 amino acids. CDR3 in amino acids: CASSPPVAHRETQYF. The CDR3 region has the DNA TGTGCCAGCTCACCACCTGTGGCCCACCGAGAGACCCAGTACTTC.

The J gene is TRBJ2-1, the V gene TRBV5-1; possibly TRBD1 for D (7 bases). Germline CDR1 and CDR2: SGHRS and YFSETQ. Trimming removed 1 base at V and 6 bases at J, with 8 bases between. The CDR3 is made up of 13 amino acids. The DNA of the CDR3 is TGCGCCAGCAGCTTGCAGGGGGGCAATGAGCAGTTCTTC. It translates to CASSLQGGNEQFF. The whole variable domain, remainder taken from reference TRBV5-1 and TRBJ2-1, is KAGVTQTPRYLIKTRGQQVTLSCSPISGHRSVSWYQQTPGQGLQFLFEYFSETQRNKGNFPGRFSGRQFSNSRSEMNVSTLELGDSALYLCASSLQGGNEQFFGPGTRLTVL.